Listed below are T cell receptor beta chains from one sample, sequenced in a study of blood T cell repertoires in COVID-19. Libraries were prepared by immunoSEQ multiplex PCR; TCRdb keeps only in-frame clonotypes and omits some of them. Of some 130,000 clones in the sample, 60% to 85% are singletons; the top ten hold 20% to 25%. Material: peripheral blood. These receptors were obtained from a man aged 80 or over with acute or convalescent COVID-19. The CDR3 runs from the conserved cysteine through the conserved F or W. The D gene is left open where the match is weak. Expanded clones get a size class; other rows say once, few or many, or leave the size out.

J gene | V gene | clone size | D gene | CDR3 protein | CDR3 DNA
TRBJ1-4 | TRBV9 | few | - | CASSAGVGNEKLFF | TGTGCCAGCAGCGCAGGGGTCGGGAATGAAAAACTGTTTTTT
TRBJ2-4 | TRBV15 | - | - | CATSRDQGLPNIQYF | TGTGCCACCAGCAGAGATCAGGGGCTCCCAAACATTCAGTACTTC
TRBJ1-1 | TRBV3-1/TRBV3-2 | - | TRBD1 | CASSREQGAHTEAFF | TGTGCCAGCAGCCGGGAACAGGGGGCCCACACTGAAGCTTTCTTT
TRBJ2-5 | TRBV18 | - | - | CASSSLGDQETQYF | TGTGCCAGCTCTTCTCTAGGGGATCAAGAGACCCAGTACTTC
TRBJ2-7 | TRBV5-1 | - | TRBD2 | CASSPLTSQLTYEQYF | TGCGCCAGCAGCCCCCTGACTAGCCAGCTAACCTACGAGCAGTACTTC
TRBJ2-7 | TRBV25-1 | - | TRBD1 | CASSDPRTGLSYEQYF | TGTGCCAGCAGTGACCCAAGGACAGGGCTATCCTACGAGCAGTACTTC
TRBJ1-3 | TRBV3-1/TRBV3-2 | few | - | CASSQEYSSGNTIYF | TGTGCCAGCAGCCAAGAATACAGCTCTGGAAACACCATATATTTT
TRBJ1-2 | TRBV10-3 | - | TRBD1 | CAISRTGEEGYTF | TGTGCCATCAGCCGGACAGGGGAGGAGGGCTACACCTTC
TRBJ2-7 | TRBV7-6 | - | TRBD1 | CASSVDRGPYEQYF | TGTGCCAGCAGCGTGGACAGGGGGCCCTACGAGCAGTACTTC
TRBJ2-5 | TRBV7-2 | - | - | CASSLARGRETQYF | TGTGCCAGCAGCTTAGCCCGAGGGCGAGAGACCCAGTACTTC
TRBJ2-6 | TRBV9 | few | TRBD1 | CASSVGTGPSGANVLTF | TGTGCCAGCAGCGTAGGGACAGGTCCCTCTGGGGCCAACGTCCTGACTTTC
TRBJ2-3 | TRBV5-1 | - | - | CASRSWPGTTDTQYF | TGCGCCAGCAGATCCTGGCCGGGTACCACAGATACGCAGTATTTT
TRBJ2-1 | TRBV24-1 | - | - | CATSDGRGLNEQFF | TGTGCCACCAGTGATGGGCGGGGGCTCAATGAGCAGTTCTTC
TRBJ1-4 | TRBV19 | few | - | CASRWPVHEKLFF | TGTGCCAGTAGGTGGCCAGTACATGAAAAACTGTTTTTT
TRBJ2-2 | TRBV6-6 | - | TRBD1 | CASTRDRVGNPGELFF | TGTGCCAGCACCCGAGACAGGGTGGGAAACCCCGGGGAGCTGTTTTTT
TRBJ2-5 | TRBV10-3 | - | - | CAIRTVLQETQYF | TGTGCCATCCGGACAGTCCTCCAAGAGACCCAGTACTTC
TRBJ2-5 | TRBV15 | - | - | CATSSGTRETQYF | TGTGCCACCAGCAGCGGGACTCGGGAGACCCAGTACTTC
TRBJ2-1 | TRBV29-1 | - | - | CSVGGFTVINEQFF | TGCAGCGTTGGAGGGTTTACAGTAATCAATGAGCAGTTCTTC
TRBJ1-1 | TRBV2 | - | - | CASSEAMNTEAFF | TGTGCCAGCAGTGAAGCTATGAACACTGAAGCTTTCTTT
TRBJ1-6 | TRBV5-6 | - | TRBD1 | CASSLGTGDSPLHF | TGTGCCAGCAGCTTAGGGACAGGCGATTCACCCCTCCACTTT
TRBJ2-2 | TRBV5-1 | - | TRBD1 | CAGKPTTGYTGELFF | TGCGCCGGCAAACCAACGACAGGGTACACCGGGGAGCTGTTTTTT
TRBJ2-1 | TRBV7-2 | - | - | CASSSLLAKNYNEQFF | TGTGCCAGCAGCTCCCTACTAGCAAAGAACTACAATGAGCAGTTCTTC
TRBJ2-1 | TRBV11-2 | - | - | CASSPKGWTPSSYNEQFF | TGTGCCAGCAGCCCCAAGGGGTGGACCCCCAGCTCCTACAATGAGCAGTTCTTC
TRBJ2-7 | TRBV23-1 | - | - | CASSPSPIPRQHACEQYF | TGCGCCAGCAGCCCCAGTCCCATTCCTAGACAGCACGCCTGCGAGCAGTACTTC
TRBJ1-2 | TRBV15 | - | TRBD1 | CATSRAPTGDYGYTF | TGTGCCACCAGCAGAGCCCCGACAGGGGACTATGGCTACACCTTC
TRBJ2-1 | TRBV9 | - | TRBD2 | CASSVGGGAYNEQFF | TGTGCCAGCAGCGTAGGCGGGGGGGCATACAATGAGCAGTTCTTC
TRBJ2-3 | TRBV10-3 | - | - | CAIKQVQFGDTQYF | TGTGCCATCAAACAGGTGCAATTTGGAGATACGCAGTATTTT
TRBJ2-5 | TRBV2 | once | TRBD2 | CASSVSGVTTVETQYF | TGTGCCAGCAGTGTAAGCGGGGTTACGACAGTCGAGACCCAGTACTTC
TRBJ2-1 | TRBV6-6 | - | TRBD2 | CASSYRGSGVYNEQFF | TGTGCCAGCAGTTACCGCGGTAGCGGGGTCTACAATGAGCAGTTCTTC
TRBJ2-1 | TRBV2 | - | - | CASILAYNEQFF | TGTGCCAGTATCTTGGCTTACAATGAGCAGTTCTTC
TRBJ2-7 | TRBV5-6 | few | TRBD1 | CASSLPGTGVSEQYF | TGTGCCAGCAGCTTGCCCGGGACAGGGGTAAGCGAGCAGTACTTC
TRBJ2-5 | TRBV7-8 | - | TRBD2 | CASSSAGDPGETQYF | TGTGCCAGCAGCTCGGCGGGGGATCCCGGGGAGACCCAGTACTTC
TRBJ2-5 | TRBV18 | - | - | CASSDKETQYF | TGTGCCAGCTCAGACAAAGAGACCCAGTACTTC
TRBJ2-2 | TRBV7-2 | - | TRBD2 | CASSFGTTSQGLFF | TGTGCCAGCAGCTTCGGGACTACCTCACAAGGGCTGTTTTTT
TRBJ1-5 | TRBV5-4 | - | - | CASSLDNSNQPQHF | TGTGCCAGCAGCTTGGACAATAGCAATCAGCCCCAGCATTTT
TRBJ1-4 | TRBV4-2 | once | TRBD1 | CASSQEGQGRYEKLFF | TGTGCCAGCAGCCAAGAGGGACAGGGGAGATACGAAAAACTGTTTTTT
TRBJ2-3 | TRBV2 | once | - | CASSRDIPDTQYF | TGTGCCAGCAGCCGGGACATTCCAGATACGCAGTATTTT
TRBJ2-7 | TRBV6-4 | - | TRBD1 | CASSGGQVRKDF | TGTGCCAGCAGTGGGGGACAGGTCAGAAAAGACTTC
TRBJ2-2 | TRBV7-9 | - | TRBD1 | CASSRRDRTNTGELFF | TGTGCCAGCAGCCGCCGGGACAGGACGAACACCGGGGAGCTGTTTTTT
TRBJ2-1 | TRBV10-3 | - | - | CAISESQINEQFF | TGTGCCATCAGTGAGTCACAGATCAATGAGCAGTTCTTC
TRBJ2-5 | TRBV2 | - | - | CASSEVRQETQYF | TGTGCCAGCAGTGAAGTCAGGCAAGAGACCCAGTACTTC
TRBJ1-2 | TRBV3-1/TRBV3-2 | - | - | CASSPDILYGYTF | TGTGCCAGCAGTCCCGACATCCTCTATGGCTACACCTTC